This T cell receptor beta chain was profiled in a study of shared clonotypes between healthy human individuals. V lost 6 bases to trimming and J lost 5 bases; unmatched junction nucleotides: 4. The CDR3 has 11 amino acids. The germline V gene has CDR1 DFQATT and CDR2 SNEGSKA (reference sequence). TCRdb's table, derived via immunoSEQ multiplex PCR, lists solely in-frame clones and lacks some. The repertoire consists of 2 million to 3 million clones, with just over 90% occurring once and the leading ten covering 0.11% to 0.15%. About this clone: Its antigen is currently unknown.

Study-wide results and caveats: What rarefaction showed was incomplete sorted-subset sequencing despite large depth.

Sequences were obtained from naive CD4+ T cells sorted from blood. Subset defined: CD45RA+ positively selected. The J gene is TRBJ2-7, the V gene TRBV20-1; 7 positions match TRBD2. This receptor was obtained from a young man in good health. This CDR3 is CSAKSGDEQYF. The CDR3 DNA is TGCAGTGCAAAGAGCGGGGACGAGCAGTACTTC.